These 22 T cell receptor beta chains were sequenced from one sample in a study of OX40 agonist ivuxolimab in advanced cancers. Produced via immunoSEQ multiplex PCR; TCRdb's table is partial and in-frame only. This sample has 60,000 to 65,000 clones; approximately 80% occur once, and the top ten carry 0.65% to 0.85%. The sequences come from CD4+ or CD8+ T cells sorted from blood, collected in a trial of the OX40 agonist ivuxolimab. The source is an adult with an advanced solid tumor such as melanoma, head and neck, liver or kidney cancer.

The J gene is TRBJ2-1, the V gene TRBV29-1, with D possibly TRBD1 on 5 matching bases. Trimming shortened V by 3 bases and J by 8 bases, and 14 bases separated the two germline ends. This CDR3 has 13 residues. Germline V gives CDR1 SQVTM, CDR2 ANQGSEA. In DNA, the CDR3 is TGCAGCGTTGATGGGGCCCCTGGGGATGAGCAGTTCTTC. Translating gives CSVDGAPGDEQFF.

This clone counts as medium-sized (0.01 to 0.1%). This chain joins TRBV5-1 and TRBJ2-7, with TRBD1 matching over 11 bases. Germline CDR1 reads SGHRS; CDR2 reads YFSETQ. V dropped 4 bases and J dropped 2; count of bases not matched to a gene: 5. The CDR3 is 15 residues long. CDR3 in amino acids: CASSPGQGDTYEQYF. The DNA for the CDR3 is TGCGCCAGCAGCCCGGGACAGGGGGATACCTACGAGCAGTACTTC.

The V call is TRBV9, the J call TRBJ2-1, with 7 bases lining up with TRBD2. With 2 bases clipped from V and 4 bases from J, the junction kept 3 bases outside the gene matches. The CDR3 runs to 14 residues. Germline V CDR1 and CDR2: SGDLS, YYNGEE. CDR3 bases: TGTGCCAGCAGCGTTAACGGGGGGTACAATGAGCAGTTCTTC. Its translation: CASSVNGGYNEQFF.

The chain joins TRBV2 to TRBJ2-7; D remains unclear. Germline assignment: CDR1 SNHLY and CDR2 FYNNEI. This CDR3 is 15 amino acids long. Trimming took off 3 bases at V and 2 bases at J, with 14 bases between the two ends. The CDR3 nucleotides read TGTGCCAGCAGTGAGCCACGAAGCCCCCCCTACGAGCAGTACTTC. This translates into CASSEPRSPPYEQYF.

V is TRBV23-1 and J is TRBJ1-5; no clear D gene. Being an ORF, TRBV23-1 has a function that is uncertain. CDR3 length: 13 amino acids. V was trimmed by 2 bases and J by 7 bases, leaving 9 bases between them. The CDR3 DNA reads TGCGCCAGCAGTCAAATTATCCAGCAGCCCCAGCATTTT. As protein: CASSQIIQQPQHF.

The J gene is TRBJ2-2, the V gene TRBV19; D possibly corresponds to TRBD2 (6 bases). Germline values: CDR1 LNHDA, CDR2 SQIVND (reference sequence). This CDR3 region has 14 residues. The V end lost 3 bases, the J end lost 8 bases, and 13 bases lay between the germline ends. CDR3 in DNA: TGTGCCAGTAGTATGAAGAGCGGAGGGGGGGAGCTGTTTTTT. Protein sequence: CASSMKSGGGELFF.

This clone has a handful of counts. J is TRBJ1-2 and V is TRBV27; tentatively, D is TRBD1 (5 bases). CDR1 is MNHEY, CDR2 SMNVEV, per germline (reference sequence). Trimming stripped 6 bases from V and 5 bases from J, with 10 bases between. This CDR3 region has 12 residues. The CDR3 loop reads CASRSRTYGYTF. For the CDR3, the DNA is TGTGCCAGCAGAAGCAGGACATATGGCTACACCTTC.

This clone has a single count. The DNA for the CDR3 is TGCGCCAGCAGCGGCAGGGTCTACGAGCAGTACTTC. Translation: CASSGRVYEQYF. This sequence joins TRBV5-1 and TRBJ2-7; possibly TRBD1 for D (5 bases). Trimming pared 4 bases from V and 3 bases from J, leaving 8 bases between. The CDR3 runs 12 residues. The germline V gene has CDR1 SGHRS and CDR2 YFSETQ.

In this sample, this clone is medium-sized. This chain links TRBV2 with TRBJ1-2; no reliable D call. V lost 3 bases, J lost 4 bases, and 15 bases lay in between. CDR3 size: 15 residues. Germline lookup yields CDR1 SNHLY and CDR2 FYNNEI. CDR3: CASSDLRARGYGYTF. CDR3 DNA sequence: TGTGCCAGCAGTGATTTGCGGGCCCGTGGCTATGGCTACACCTTC.

This clone was seen only once. V and J are TRBV5-1 and TRBJ1-1; D is perhaps TRBD1 (6 bases). This CDR3 is built from 14 residues. CDR1 and CDR2 from the germline V gene are SGHRS and YFSETQ. V dropped 6 bases and J dropped 0 bases, with 12 bases sitting between them. The CDR3 coding sequence is TGCGCCAGCACAACTACAGGGCTGAACACTGAAGCTTTCTTT. Its protein product is CASTTTGLNTEAFF.

This chain uses TRBV19 with TRBJ1-5; the D is unclear. V lost 3 bases to trimming and J lost 7 bases, with 13 bases between them. This CDR3 has 14 amino acids. Germline loops: CDR1 LNHDA, CDR2 SQIVND (reference sequence). The CDR3 bases are TGTGCCAGTAGTATTGGGAGGGCGGGGCAGCCCCAGCATTTT. Translated, it gives CASSIGRAGQPQHF.

This clone was detected only a few times. V usage is TRBV7-2 and J usage is TRBJ2-1; unclear D gene. V was pared by 1 base and J by 4 bases, with 8 bases between. The CDR3 contains 14 residues. The germline V gene has CDR1 SGHTA and CDR2 FQGNSA. In nucleotides, the CDR3 is TGTGCCAGCAGCTTAGATGCCCGTTACAATGAGCAGTTCTTC. Protein: CASSLDARYNEQFF. Full variable domain (remainder filled in from reference TRBV7-2 and TRBJ2-1): GAGVSQSPSNKVTEKGKDVELRCDPISGHTALYWYRQSLGQGLEFLIYFQGNSAPDKSGLPSDRFSAERTGGSVSTLTIQRTQQEDSAVYLCASSLDARYNEQFFGPGTRLTVL.

This sequence joins TRBV5-1 and TRBJ2-3; D is possibly TRBD2 (6 bases). The CDR3 sequence is 15 residues long. Looked up from germline, CDR1 is SGHRS and CDR2 is YFSETQ. The V and J ends lost 2 bases and 4 bases respectively, with 14 bases between them. For the CDR3, the DNA is TGCGCCAGCAGCTTTGGCGGGGACCCGGCAGATACGCAGTATTTT. This codes for CASSFGGDPADTQYF.

The chain joins TRBV6-6 to TRBJ2-1; 7 nucleotides line up with TRBD2. The J segment lost 8 bases and the V segment lost 2 bases, leaving 3 bases of the junction unmatched. Per germline, CDR1 MNHNY and CDR2 SVGAGI (reference sequence). The CDR3 runs 13 residues. In nucleotides, the CDR3 is TGTGCCAGCAGTTACGCAGGGAGGGATGAGCAGTTCTTC. Translated, it gives CASSYAGRDEQFF.

V gene TRBV5-5 combines with J gene TRBJ2-2; D not resolved. The germline V gene encodes CDR1 SGHKS and CDR2 YYEKEE (reference sequence). The CDR3 contains 11 residues. With 1 base removed from V and 8 bases from J, the gap between germline ends came to 3 bases. The CDR3 DNA reads as TGTGCCAGCAGCTTGAAGGGGGAGCTGTTTTTT. Translating it yields CASSLKGELFF.

The chain's CDR3 is CASSWSGTSSNQPQHF. As DNA, the CDR3 is TGTGCCAGTAGTTGGTCTGGGACTTCGAGCAATCAGCCCCAGCATTTT. The V and J genes are TRBV19 and TRBJ1-5; D possibly corresponds to TRBD1 (5 bases). CDR1 and CDR2 (germline): LNHDA, SQIVND (reference sequence). V lost 5 bases, J lost 1 base, and 15 bases lay in between. This CDR3 spans 16 amino acids.

This clone was observed once. V and J are TRBV5-6 and TRBJ1-1, with unresolved D. The CDR3 consists of 11 residues. From germline, CDR1 is SGHDT and CDR2 YYEEEE. Trimming shortened V by 4 bases and J by 2 bases, and 3 bases separated the two germline ends. Written as DNA, the CDR3 is TGTGCCAGCAGCATCAACACTGAAGCTTTCTTT. This sequence encodes CASSINTEAFF. The full variable domain, rest sourced from reference TRBV5-6 and TRBJ1-1, is DAGVTQSPTHLIKTRGQQVTLRCSPKSGHDTVSWYQQALGQGPQFIFQYYEEEERQRGNFPDRFSGHQFPNYSSELNVNALLLGDSALYLCASSINTEAFFGQGTRLTVV.

The CDR3 sequence is CAWGGDGETQYF. The DNA for the CDR3 is TGTGCCTGGGGGGGGGACGGAGAGACCCAGTACTTC. The chain uses TRBV30 and TRBJ2-5; TRBD2 agrees at 7 bases. Germline V lookup: CDR1 GTSNPN, CDR2 SVGIG (reference sequence). J lost 4 bases, V lost 5 bases, and 4 bases had no gene match. This CDR3 has 12 residues.

The V gene is TRBV11-2, the J gene TRBJ1-3, with D hard to call. Trimming left V 1 base short and J 4 bases short, with 17 bases between. The CDR3 runs 17 residues. Per germline, CDR1 SGHAT and CDR2 FQNNGV. The CDR3 DNA follows: TGTGCCAGCAGCTTAGGCTATTGGCGCGAACAGGGAAACACCATATATTTT. Translation: CASSLGYWREQGNTIYF.

The chain recombines TRBV19 with TRBJ2-5; TRBD1 might be the D (6 bases). V lost 1 base to trimming and J lost 3 bases, with 9 bases between them. This CDR3 has 14 residues. Germline CDR1 LNHDA, CDR2 SQIVND (reference sequence). In nucleotides, the CDR3 is TGTGCCAGTAGTATAGGAGGGGGAGAAGAGACCCAGTACTTC. It codes for CASSIGGGEETQYF.

This chain links TRBV2 with TRBJ2-3; tentatively, D is TRBD1 (6 bases). There are 18 residues in the CDR3. V gave up 0 bases and J gave up 3 bases, with 19 bases separating them. Germline assignment: CDR1 SNHLY and CDR2 FYNNEI. The DNA of the CDR3 is TGTGCCAGCAGTGAAGCCCTCCTTGGACAGAGAATTACAGATACGCAGTATTTT. Encoded protein: CASSEALLGQRITDTQYF.

This clone has only one observation. Different DNA sequences within this sample yield the same CDR3. The chain employs TRBV7-2 and TRBJ1-1; 10 nucleotides line up with TRBD1. This CDR3 has 16 amino acids. J lost 8 bases, V lost 1 base, and 10 bases had no gene match. CDR1 is SGHTA and CDR2 is FQGNSA in the germline V gene. The CDR3: CASSLGPGADRGEAFF. The CDR3 bases are TGTGCCAGCAGCTTAGGGCCGGGGGCGGACAGGGGGGAAGCTTTCTTT. Full variable domain (missing parts from reference TRBV7-2 and TRBJ1-1): GAGVSQSPSNKVTEKGKDVELRCDPISGHTALYWYRQSLGQGLEFLIYFQGNSAPDKSGLPSDRFSAERTGGSVSTLTIQRTQQEDSAVYLCASSLGPGADRGEAFFGQGTRLTVV.